One and the same sample provided the 8 T cell receptor beta chains below, sequenced in a study of regulatory T cells in long-lasting Graves disease. Making the TCR library involved RNA that had been extracted from PBMCs. TCRdb re-derived calls from the reads in MiXCR, one entry per CDR3 protein. There are roughly 800 distinct CDR3 sequences in the sample; approximately 50% occur only once, and 23% lies in the top ten. This specimen consisted of peripheral blood mononuclear cells (PBMCs), obtained with antithyroid drug treatment, in newly diagnosed or persistent Graves disease (not recorded which). The receptors were gathered from a female donor with Graves disease.

This sequence joins TRBV20-1 and TRBJ2-1; D is possibly TRBD1 (6 bases). Germline CDR1 and CDR2: DFQATT and SNEGSKA (reference sequence). Trimming left V 3 bases short and J 4 bases short, with 16 bases between. This CDR3 is 15 amino acids long. CDR3 amino acids: CSARDKTGLYNEQFF. Here the CDR3 DNA reads TGCAGTGCTAGGGATAAGACAGGATTATACAATGAGCAGTTCTTC.

The rearrangement links TRBV4-3 to TRBJ2-5; weak D call: TRBD1 (5 bases). The CDR3 totals 18 residues. V was shortened by 0 bases and J by 5 bases, with 22 bases between the two germline ends. The germline gives CDR1 LGHNA, CDR2 YSLEER. CDR3 nucleotides: TGCGCCAGCAGCCAAGATGCATTCGGGCAGGGCGGTACGGAGACCCAGTACTTC. Translating it yields CASSQDAFGQGGTETQYF.

The chain recombines TRBV29-1 with TRBJ2-7, with 9 bases aligning to TRBD1. This CDR3 contains 14 residues. Germline CDR1 reads SQVTM; CDR2 reads ANQGSEA. V was pared by 6 bases and J by 4 bases, with 10 bases of the junction left unmatched. This chain's CDR3 is CSVRFGQGPYEQYF. The CDR3 DNA follows: TGCAGCGTGCGTTTTGGACAGGGGCCGTACGAGCAGTACTTC.

V is TRBV11-1 and J is TRBJ2-6, with 9 bases matching TRBD1. This CDR3 has 19 residues. J was trimmed by 1 base and V by 5 bases; bases with no gene match: 12. Germline CDR1 reads SGHAT; CDR2 reads FQDESV (reference sequence). CDR3 nucleotide sequence: TGTGCCAGCAGCGAAGCTCCGGGACAGGGAAGTTCTGGGGCCAACGTCCTGACTTTC. Translation gives CASSEAPGQGSSGANVLTF.

The chain links TRBV4-3 to TRBJ2-5; either TRBD1 or TRBD2 may supply D (5 bases each). Trimming shortened V by 0 bases and J by 0 bases, and 8 bases separated the two germline ends. Per germline, CDR1 LGHNA and CDR2 YSLEER. The CDR3 is 15 residues long. This CDR3 reads CASSQEWGNQETQYF. The CDR3 DNA follows: TGCGCCAGCAGCCAAGAGTGGGGGAACCAAGAGACCCAGTACTTC.

V and J are TRBV7-6 and TRBJ2-1; D is perhaps TRBD1 or TRBD2 (5 bases each). Germline V gives CDR1 SGHVS, CDR2 FNYEAQ. The germline V and J ends were trimmed by 8 bases and 8 bases, with 13 bases remaining between them. The CDR3 contains 12 residues. The CDR3 nucleotides read TGTGCCAGCGGGGGTGTAGGGGATGAGCAGTTCTTC. Protein: CASGGVGDEQFF.

Written as DNA, the CDR3 is TGTGCCAGCAGCTTACAGGGAACCTACGAGCAGTACTTC. Protein sequence: CASSLQGTYEQYF. The chain recombines TRBV5-4 with TRBJ2-7; tentative D call: TRBD1 (6 bases). This CDR3 spans 13 amino acids. V was trimmed by 2 bases and J by 2 bases, leaving 8 bases between them. Germline lookup yields CDR1 SGHNT and CDR2 YYREEE (reference sequence).

The rearrangement uses TRBV15 and TRBJ2-5; 13 bases fit TRBD2. The CDR3 loop spans 19 amino acids. Germline V lookup: CDR1 LNHNV, CDR2 YYDKDF (reference sequence). V gave up 3 bases and J gave up 1 base; unmatched junction bases: 11. The CDR3 loop is CATSSLGLAGSAPQETQYF. CDR3 coding DNA: TGTGCCACCAGCAGCCTGGGACTAGCGGGGAGTGCCCCCCAAGAGACCCAGTACTTC.